This TCR beta chain comes out of a study of T cell repertoires in cytomegalovirus infection. For the study at large: In public TCR beta signatures, there were indications of both CMV infection and matching HLA type. Broader study findings: Summed frequency of public TCR beta families distinguished CMV carriers with the relevant HLA. Ex vivo, HLA-C-restricted CMV-specific TCR beta clonotypes prevailed over the rest of the response.

There are many counts of this clonotype. Its antigen is not identified. TCRdb fed the reads into MiXCR, producing one record per CDR3 protein. The sample yields some 300,000 distinct CDR3 sequences, approximately 8.9% seen once. The ends lost 3 bases at V and 8 bases at J; junction bases unmatched: 2. The CDR3 length is 14 residues. This sequence joins TRBV12-3 or TRBV12-4 and TRBJ2-1, with 12 bases matching TRBD1. The sample consisted of PBMCs. This receptor was taken from a human donor in good health (CMV status not recorded). Some clones in this sample may be carry-over from other donors' samples. The chain's CDR3 is CASSLGQGAHEQFF. For the CDR3, the DNA is TGTGCCAGCAGTTTGGGACAGGGGGCGCATGAGCAGTTCTTC.